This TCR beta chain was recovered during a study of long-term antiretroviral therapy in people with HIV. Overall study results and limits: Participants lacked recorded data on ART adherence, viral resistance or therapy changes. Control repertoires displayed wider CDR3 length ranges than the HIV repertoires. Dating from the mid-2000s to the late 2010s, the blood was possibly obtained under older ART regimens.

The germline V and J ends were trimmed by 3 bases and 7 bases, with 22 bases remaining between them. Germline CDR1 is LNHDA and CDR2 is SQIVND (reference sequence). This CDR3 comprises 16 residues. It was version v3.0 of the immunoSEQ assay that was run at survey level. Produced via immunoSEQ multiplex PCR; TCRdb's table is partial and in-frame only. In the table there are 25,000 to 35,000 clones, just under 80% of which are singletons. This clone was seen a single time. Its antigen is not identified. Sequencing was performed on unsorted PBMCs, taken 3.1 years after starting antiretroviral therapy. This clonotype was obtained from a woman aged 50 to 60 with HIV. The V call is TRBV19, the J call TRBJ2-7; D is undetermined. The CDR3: CASSMSRTAALGEQYF. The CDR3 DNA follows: TGTGCCAGTAGTATGAGCCGGACCGCCGCCCTGGGTGAGCAGTACTTC.